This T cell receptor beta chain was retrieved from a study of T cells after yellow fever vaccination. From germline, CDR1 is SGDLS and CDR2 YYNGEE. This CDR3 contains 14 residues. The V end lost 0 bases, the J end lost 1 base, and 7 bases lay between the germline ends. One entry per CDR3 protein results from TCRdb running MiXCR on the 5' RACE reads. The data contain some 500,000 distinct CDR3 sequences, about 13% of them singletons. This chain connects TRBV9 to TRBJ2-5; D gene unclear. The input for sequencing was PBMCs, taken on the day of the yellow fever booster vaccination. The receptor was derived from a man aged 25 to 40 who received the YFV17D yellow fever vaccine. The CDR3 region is CASSVDQVQETQYF. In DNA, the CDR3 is TGTGCCAGCAGCGTAGATCAGGTCCAAGAGACCCAGTACTTC.